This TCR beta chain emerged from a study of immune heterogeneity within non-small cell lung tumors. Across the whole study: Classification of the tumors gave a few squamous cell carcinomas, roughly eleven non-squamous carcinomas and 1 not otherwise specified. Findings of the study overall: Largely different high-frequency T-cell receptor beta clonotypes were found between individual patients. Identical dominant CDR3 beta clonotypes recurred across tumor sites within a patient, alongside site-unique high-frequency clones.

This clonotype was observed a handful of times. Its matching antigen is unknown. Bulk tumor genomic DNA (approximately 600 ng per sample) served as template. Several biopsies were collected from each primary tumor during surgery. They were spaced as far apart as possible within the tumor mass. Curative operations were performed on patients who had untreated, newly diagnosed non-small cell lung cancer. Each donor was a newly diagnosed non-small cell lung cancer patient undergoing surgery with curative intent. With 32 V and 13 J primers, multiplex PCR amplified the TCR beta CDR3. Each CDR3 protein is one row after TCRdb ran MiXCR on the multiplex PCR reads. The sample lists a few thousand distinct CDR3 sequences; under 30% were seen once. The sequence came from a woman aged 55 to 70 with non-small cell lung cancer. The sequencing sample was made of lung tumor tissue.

The CDR3 coding sequence is TGCGCCAGCAGCTTGAGAGGGGAGGACGAGCAGTACTTC. This sequence encodes CASSLRGEDEQYF. The genes are TRBV5-1 and TRBJ2-7, with D possibly TRBD2 on 6 matching bases. CDR3 length: 13 amino acids. Germline V gene sequence: CDR1 SGHRS, CDR2 YFSETQ. V lost 1 base to trimming and J lost 5 bases, with 10 bases between them.